The 29 T cell receptor beta chains below were found in one sample sequenced in a study of blood T cell repertoires in COVID-19. The assay was immunoSEQ multiplex PCR, and TCRdb's table has in-frame clones only and misses some. The sample lists 230,000 or so clones, around 84% occurring once. Material for sequencing was PBMCs or T cells enriched from blood (not recorded which). These receptors were collected from a woman aged 45 to 65 who had been exposed to COVID-19.

V is TRBV7-9 and J is TRBJ2-2; D is perhaps TRBD2 (6 bases). Germline CDR1 SEHNR, CDR2 FQNEAQ (reference sequence). Trimming took off 8 bases at V and 1 base at J, with 17 bases between the two ends. This CDR3 contains 16 residues. The CDR3 DNA is TGTGCCAGCTCCGAGACTAGACTAATGAACACCGGGGAGCTGTTTTTT. It is translated as CASSETRLMNTGELFF.

J is TRBJ1-2 and V is TRBV30; D gene ambiguous. There are 13 residues in the CDR3. Trimming shortened V by 4 bases and J by 6 bases, and 15 bases separated the two germline ends. Germline V CDR1 and CDR2: GTSNPN, SVGIG (reference sequence). The CDR3 region is CAWINAGGHGYTF. The CDR3 DNA is TGTGCCTGGATCAATGCGGGAGGCCATGGCTACACCTTC.

V gene TRBV6-5 combines with J gene TRBJ2-7; D perhaps matches TRBD1 (5 bases). CDR1 is MNHEY, CDR2 SVGAGI, per germline. Trimming cost V 10 bases and J 3 bases, with 19 bases left between them. The CDR3 covers 14 residues. As DNA, the CDR3 is TGTGCCATAACATGGGGCGAATCCAACTACGAGCAGTACTTC. Encoded protein: CAITWGESNYEQYF.

The rearrangement joins TRBV7-8 to TRBJ2-7, with a tentative D call TRBD2 (7 bases). This CDR3 has 15 residues. Trimming stripped 5 bases from V and 5 bases from J, with 19 bases between. The germline V gene has CDR1 SGHVS and CDR2 FQNEAQ. As DNA, the CDR3 is TGTGCCAGCAGCCTATTAAGGGGGGGAGTAAACGAGCAGTACTTC. Translated, it gives CASSLLRGGVNEQYF.

The CDR3 DNA is TGTGCCAGCAGCCAGCGGGGGGGCCATGAGCAGTTCTTC. Translation: CASSQRGGHEQFF. V usage is TRBV6-6 and J usage is TRBJ2-1; 10 nucleotides match TRBD2. CDR1 is MNHNY, CDR2 SVGAGI, per germline (reference sequence). This CDR3 contains 13 residues. With 6 bases clipped from V and 8 bases from J, the junction kept 4 bases outside the gene matches.

This chain links TRBV7-2 with TRBJ2-5; 16 bases map to TRBD2. Trimming removed 5 bases from V and 5 bases from J; junction bases left unmatched: 2. Germline assignment: CDR1 SGHTA and CDR2 FQGNSA. The length of the CDR3 is 15 residues. The CDR3 sequence is CASSGTSGGGETQYF. The CDR3 region has the DNA TGTGCCAGCAGCGGGACTAGCGGGGGGGGCGAGACCCAGTACTTC. Full variable domain (outside the CDR3, taken from reference TRBV7-2 and TRBJ2-5): GAGVSQSPSNKVTEKGKDVELRCDPISGHTALYWYRQSLGQGLEFLIYFQGNSAPDKSGLPSDRFSAERTGGSVSTLTIQRTQQEDSAVYLCASSGTSGGGETQYFGPGTRLLVL.

The chain combines TRBV19 with TRBJ1-5; 7 nucleotides agree with TRBD1. The germline V gene encodes CDR1 LNHDA and CDR2 SQIVND (reference sequence). The J segment lost 2 bases and the V segment lost 3 bases, leaving 4 bases of the junction unmatched. There are 15 residues in the CDR3. CDR3 loop: CASSIIGTGNQPQHF. The CDR3 nucleotides read TGTGCCAGTAGTATTATCGGGACAGGCAATCAGCCCCAGCATTTT.

The chain uses TRBV5-1 and TRBJ2-7, with D tentatively TRBD2 (5 bases). This CDR3 region has 14 residues. CDR1 is SGHRS and CDR2 is YFSETQ in the germline V gene. Trimming removed 0 bases from V and 2 bases from J, with 9 bases in between. The CDR3 spells CASSLGGGTYEQYF. Here the CDR3 DNA reads TGCGCCAGCAGCTTGGGTGGAGGCACCTACGAGCAGTACTTC.

Turning to this clone: Other DNA sequences in the sample encode the same CDR3. The chain has TRBV18 and TRBJ1-1; TRBD1 is a possible D gene (6 bases). Trimming shortened V by 3 bases and J by 4 bases, and 12 bases separated the two germline ends. The CDR3 runs 14 residues. Per germline, CDR1 KGHSH and CDR2 LQKENI. CDR3 region: CASSPEGVGTEAFF. The CDR3 coding sequence is TGTGCCAGCTCACCTGAGGGGGTGGGCACTGAAGCTTTCTTT.

V gene TRBV5-6 combines with J gene TRBJ2-5; no clear D gene. CDR3 length: 13 amino acids. Germline CDR1 reads SGHDT; CDR2 reads YYEEEE. The V gene lost 0 bases and the J gene lost 4 bases, with 7 bases spanning the gap. The CDR3 region is CASSLGARETQYF. In nucleotides, the CDR3 is TGTGCCAGCAGCTTGGGGGCAAGAGAGACCCAGTACTTC.

This clone was seen only a few times. The CDR3 protein is CASKRDSSNQPQHF. CDR3 nucleotide sequence: TGTGCCAGCAAACGGGACAGTAGCAATCAGCCCCAGCATTTT. The genes are TRBV28 and TRBJ1-5, with 7 bases that match TRBD1. Germline loops: CDR1 MDHEN, CDR2 SYDVKM. J was trimmed by 0 bases and V by 7 bases; bases with no gene match: 3. This CDR3 region has 14 residues.

The rearrangement uses TRBV3-1 (or the pseudogene TRBV3-2) and TRBJ1-2, with 8 nucleotides matching TRBD1. CDR1 and CDR2 from the germline V gene are LGHDT and YNNKEL (reference sequence). This CDR3 contains 15 residues. V shed 3 bases, J shed 3 bases, and the junction held 6 bases outside the gene matches. CDR3 region: CASSHTTGAYYGYTF. In nucleotides, the CDR3 is TGTGCCAGCAGCCACACGACAGGGGCTTACTATGGCTACACCTTC.

CDR3: CASSSGLGIYGYTF. For the CDR3, the DNA is TGTGCCAGCAGCTCGGGATTGGGGATTTATGGCTACACCTTC. The V and J genes are TRBV5-4 and TRBJ1-2, with D unresolved. Trimming left V 3 bases short and J 5 bases short, with 14 bases between. Looked up from germline, CDR1 is SGHNT and CDR2 is YYREEE (reference sequence). CDR3 size: 14 residues.

The rearrangement uses TRBV6-1 and TRBJ1-5; 9 nucleotides agree with TRBD1. V lost 3 bases and J lost 7; bases outside the gene matches: 10. The CDR3 covers 16 residues. Per the germline V gene, CDR1 is MNHNS and CDR2 is SASEGT. In DNA form, the CDR3 reads TGTGCCAGCAGTGAGAAGGGACAGGGTAAAAGCCAGCCCCAGCATTTT. The encoded protein is CASSEKGQGKSQPQHF.

The chain recombines TRBV7-2 with TRBJ2-1; 7 bases align to TRBD1. There are 13 residues in the CDR3. From germline, CDR1 is SGHTA and CDR2 FQGNSA. V dropped 5 bases and J dropped 11; count of bases not matched to a gene: 9. CDR3 coding DNA: TGTGCCAGCAGCCTCCCTCAGGGGGTTAAGCAGTTCTTC. Encoded protein: CASSLPQGVKQFF.

This clone has just one count. This sample includes further DNA sequences coding for the same CDR3. The chain employs TRBV7-2 and TRBJ1-3; 11 bases match TRBD1. There are 14 residues in the CDR3. CDR1 is SGHTA and CDR2 is FQGNSA in the germline V gene. V dropped 5 bases and J dropped 7; count of bases not matched to a gene: 4. The CDR3 region is CASSPGQGGNTIYF. For the CDR3, the DNA is TGTGCCAGCAGCCCGGGACAGGGGGGCAACACCATATATTTT.

The genes are TRBV29-1 and TRBJ1-1; 8 bases are a match to TRBD1. This CDR3 region has 13 residues. V shed 4 bases, J shed 5 bases, and the junction held 6 bases outside the gene matches. Germline-derived CDR1 and CDR2 are SQVTM and ANQGSEA. For the CDR3, the DNA is TGCAGCGTTGTTAGGCAGGGGGCAACTGAAGCTTTCTTT. Protein product: CSVVRQGATEAFF.

The V call is TRBV6-6, the J call TRBJ1-5; 8 bases align to TRBD1. CDR3 length: 15 residues. The J segment lost 2 bases and the V segment lost 2 bases, leaving 2 bases of the junction unmatched. The germline V gene encodes CDR1 MNHNY and CDR2 SVGAGI (reference sequence). DNA of the CDR3: TGTGCCAGCAGTTACGGGGGACAGGGCAATCAGCCCCAGCATTTT. Residues: CASSYGGQGNQPQHF.

The rearrangement uses TRBV5-1 and TRBJ2-5; weak D call: TRBD1 (5 bases). This CDR3 has 16 amino acids. CDR1 and CDR2 from the germline V gene are SGHRS and YFSETQ. Trimming stripped 2 bases from V and 6 bases from J, with 20 bases between. CDR3 nucleotide sequence: TGCGCCAGCAGCTTAGGGGCCGATCACGTCCGTAAGACCCAGTACTTC. Its protein product is CASSLGADHVRKTQYF.

This clone came up once. This chain joins TRBV3-1 (or the pseudogene TRBV3-2) and TRBJ1-2; TRBD1 matches at 7 bases. Per germline, CDR1 LGHDT and CDR2 YNNKEL (reference sequence). The CDR3 consists of 17 residues. V lost 4 bases to trimming and J lost 1 base; unmatched junction nucleotides: 12. In DNA, the CDR3 is TGTGCCAGCAGCCCGGCGGGACAGCTTATATTTAACTATGGCTACACCTTC. Protein product: CASSPAGQLIFNYGYTF.

The genes are TRBV12-3 or TRBV12-4 and TRBJ2-2; 8 bases are a match to TRBD2. CDR3 length: 13 residues. After removal of 7 bases from V and 7 bases from J, the junction contained 5 bases not matched to a gene. Here the CDR3 DNA reads TGTGCCAGCACCCGGGGGGGCCACGGGGAGCTGTTTTTT. Encoded protein: CASTRGGHGELFF.

V and J are TRBV5-4 and TRBJ2-7; 7 bases align to TRBD1. Germline CDR1 and CDR2: SGHNT and YYREEE (reference sequence). Germline trimming cut 4 bases from V and 2 bases from J; bases unmatched to any gene: 6. CDR3 length: 14 amino acids. The CDR3 DNA is TGTGCCAGCAGCCACCGGGACAGAACCTACGAGCAGTACTTC. Protein product: CASSHRDRTYEQYF.

This clone was detected only once. V and J are TRBV7-2 and TRBJ2-3; the match to TRBD2 covers 9 bases. V was pared by 2 bases and J by 3 bases, with 9 bases of the junction left unmatched. CDR1 and CDR2 (germline): SGHTA, FQGNSA. There are 17 residues in the CDR3. Here the CDR3 DNA reads TGTGCCAGCAGCTTACGGTCGGGCGGGGGGGCGACAGATACGCAGTATTTT. This translates into CASSLRSGGGATDTQYF.

V gene TRBV5-6 combines with J gene TRBJ2-5, with a possible D match to TRBD2 (6 bases). Germline V gives CDR1 SGHDT, CDR2 YYEEEE. Trimming took 0 bases from V and 2 from J, leaving 14 bases between them. The CDR3 has 16 residues. The CDR3 reads CASSLGRGANQETQYF. The CDR3 DNA reads as TGTGCCAGCAGCTTGGGGCGGGGCGCCAATCAAGAGACCCAGTACTTC. Using reference TRBV5-6 and TRBJ2-5 for the parts outside the CDR3, the full variable domain is DAGVTQSPTHLIKTRGQQVTLRCSPKSGHDTVSWYQQALGQGPQFIFQYYEEEERQRGNFPDRFSGHQFPNYSSELNVNALLLGDSALYLCASSLGRGANQETQYFGPGTRLLVL.

The CDR3 DNA is TGTGCCACCAGCAGAGATAATTCCTACACTGAAGCTTTCTTT. This encodes CATSRDNSYTEAFF. The rearrangement joins TRBV15 to TRBJ1-1; D is unresolved. The ends were cut back, 0 bases at V and 3 bases at J, with 8 bases in the middle. This CDR3 spans 14 amino acids. Germline CDR1 and CDR2: LNHNV and YYDKDF (reference sequence).

V and J are TRBV18 and TRBJ1-2; TRBD1 matches at 7 bases. V lost 10 bases and J lost 2; bases outside the gene matches: 7. Germline loops: CDR1 KGHSH, CDR2 LQKENI. The CDR3 contains 13 residues. This chain's CDR3 is CATRQGPNYGYTF. The DNA for the CDR3 is TGTGCCACCCGACAGGGCCCCAACTATGGCTACACCTTC.

The genes are TRBV19 and TRBJ2-3; D perhaps matches TRBD2 (7 bases). The germline V gene encodes CDR1 LNHDA and CDR2 SQIVND (reference sequence). The CDR3 spans 14 residues. V dropped 6 bases and J dropped 4 bases, with 14 bases sitting between them. The CDR3 protein is CASRERGGPDTQYF. In DNA, the CDR3 is TGTGCCAGTAGGGAAAGGGGGGGTCCAGATACGCAGTATTTT.

This clone has ten or more counts. The chain uses TRBV3-1 (or the pseudogene TRBV3-2) and TRBJ2-3, with 13 nucleotides matching TRBD2. Germline V lookup: CDR1 LGHDT, CDR2 YNNKEL (reference sequence). Trimming cost V 6 bases and J 10 bases; bases outside gene matches: 10. The CDR3 runs to 15 residues. CDR3: CASSVLAGGRGSQYF. CDR3 bases: TGTGCCAGCAGTGTACTAGCGGGGGGGCGCGGATCGCAGTATTTT.

The chain uses TRBV19 and TRBJ1-1; D might be TRBD1 (6 bases). V gave up 6 bases and J gave up 0 bases, with 14 bases separating them. The germline gives CDR1 LNHDA, CDR2 SQIVND (reference sequence). The CDR3 has 15 amino acids. This chain's CDR3 is CASSGPGAMNTEAFF. The CDR3 DNA follows: TGTGCCAGTAGCGGCCCAGGGGCAATGAACACTGAAGCTTTCTTT.